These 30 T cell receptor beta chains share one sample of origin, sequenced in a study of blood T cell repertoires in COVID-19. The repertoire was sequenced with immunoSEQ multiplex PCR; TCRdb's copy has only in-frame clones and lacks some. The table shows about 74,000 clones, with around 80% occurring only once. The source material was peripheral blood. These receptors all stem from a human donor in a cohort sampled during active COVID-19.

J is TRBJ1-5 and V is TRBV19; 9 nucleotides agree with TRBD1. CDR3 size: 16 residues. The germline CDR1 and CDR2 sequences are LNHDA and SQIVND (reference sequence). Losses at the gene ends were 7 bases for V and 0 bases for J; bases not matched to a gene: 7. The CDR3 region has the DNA TGTGCCAGTACCCCGGACAGGGGATATAGCAATCAGCCCCAGCATTTT. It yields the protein CASTPDRGYSNQPQHF.

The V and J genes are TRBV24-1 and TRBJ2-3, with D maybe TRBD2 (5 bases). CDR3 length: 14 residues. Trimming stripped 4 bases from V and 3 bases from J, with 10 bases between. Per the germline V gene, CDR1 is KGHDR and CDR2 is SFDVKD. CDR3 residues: CATSETTRTDTQYF. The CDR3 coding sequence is TGTGCCACCAGTGAGACTACGAGGACAGATACGCAGTATTTT.

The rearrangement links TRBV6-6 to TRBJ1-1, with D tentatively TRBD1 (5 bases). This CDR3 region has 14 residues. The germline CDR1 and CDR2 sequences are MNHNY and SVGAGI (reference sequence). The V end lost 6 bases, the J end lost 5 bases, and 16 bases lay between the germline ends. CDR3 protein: CASRLRVQGTEAFF. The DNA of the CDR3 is TGTGCCAGCAGACTTCGGGTTCAGGGAACTGAAGCTTTCTTT.

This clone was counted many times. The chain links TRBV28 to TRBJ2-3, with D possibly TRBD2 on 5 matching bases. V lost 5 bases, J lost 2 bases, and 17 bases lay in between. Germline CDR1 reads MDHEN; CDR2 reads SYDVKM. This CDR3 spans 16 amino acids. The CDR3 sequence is CASSTKSRRSTDTQYF. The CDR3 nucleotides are TGTGCCAGCAGTACCAAGTCCCGGAGGTCCACAGATACGCAGTATTTT.

CDR3 in DNA: TGCGCCAGCAGCCTAAATCCCGGGACTAGGGTTTATGATGAGCAGTTCTTC. Translation: CASSLNPGTRVYDEQFF. The gene calls are TRBV4-3 and TRBJ2-1; 8 nucleotides line up with TRBD2. V was pared by 4 bases and J by 8 bases, with 16 bases of the junction left unmatched. CDR1 LGHNA and CDR2 YSLEER come from the germline V gene. The CDR3 has 17 residues.

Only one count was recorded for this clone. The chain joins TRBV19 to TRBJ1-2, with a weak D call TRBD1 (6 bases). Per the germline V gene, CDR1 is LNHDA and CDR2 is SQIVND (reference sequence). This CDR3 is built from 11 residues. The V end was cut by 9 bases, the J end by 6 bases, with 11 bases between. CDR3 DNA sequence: TGTGCCAGCCGGACAGTGGATGGCTACACCTTC. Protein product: CASRTVDGYTF.

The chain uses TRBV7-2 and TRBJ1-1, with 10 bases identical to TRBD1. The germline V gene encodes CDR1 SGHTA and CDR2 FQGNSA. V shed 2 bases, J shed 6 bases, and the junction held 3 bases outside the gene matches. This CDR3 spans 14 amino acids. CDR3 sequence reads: CASSLSGQGPEAFF. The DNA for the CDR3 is TGTGCCAGCAGCTTATCGGGACAGGGGCCTGAAGCTTTCTTT. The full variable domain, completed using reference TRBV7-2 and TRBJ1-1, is GAGVSQSPSNKVTEKGKDVELRCDPISGHTALYWYRQSLGQGLEFLIYFQGNSAPDKSGLPSDRFSAERTGGSVSTLTIQRTQQEDSAVYLCASSLSGQGPEAFFGQGTRLTVV.

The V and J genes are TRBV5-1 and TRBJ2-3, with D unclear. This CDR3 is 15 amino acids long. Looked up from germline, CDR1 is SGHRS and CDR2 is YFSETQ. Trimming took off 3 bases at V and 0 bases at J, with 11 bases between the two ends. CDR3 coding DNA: TGCGCCAGCAGCTCCAGACTGGCTAGCACAGATACGCAGTATTTT. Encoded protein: CASSSRLASTDTQYF.

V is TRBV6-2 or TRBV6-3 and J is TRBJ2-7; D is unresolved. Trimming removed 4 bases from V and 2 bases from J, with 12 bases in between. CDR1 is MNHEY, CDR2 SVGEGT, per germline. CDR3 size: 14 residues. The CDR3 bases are TGTGCCAGCAGTTCCCCACGGTCTACCTACGAGCAGTACTTC. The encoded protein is CASSSPRSTYEQYF.

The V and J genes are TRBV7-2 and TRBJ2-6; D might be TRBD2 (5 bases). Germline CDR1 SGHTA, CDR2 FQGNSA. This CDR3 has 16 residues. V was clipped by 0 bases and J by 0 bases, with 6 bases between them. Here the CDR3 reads CASSLARASGANVLTF. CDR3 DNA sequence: TGTGCCAGCAGCTTAGCGCGGGCCTCTGGGGCCAACGTCCTGACTTTC.

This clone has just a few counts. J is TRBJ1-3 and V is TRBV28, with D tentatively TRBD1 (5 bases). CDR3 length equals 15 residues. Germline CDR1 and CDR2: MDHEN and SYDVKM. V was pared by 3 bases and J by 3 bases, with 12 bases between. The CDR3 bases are TGTGCCAGCAGTTTCGGGACTGCGGGTGGAAACACCATATATTTT. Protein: CASSFGTAGGNTIYF.

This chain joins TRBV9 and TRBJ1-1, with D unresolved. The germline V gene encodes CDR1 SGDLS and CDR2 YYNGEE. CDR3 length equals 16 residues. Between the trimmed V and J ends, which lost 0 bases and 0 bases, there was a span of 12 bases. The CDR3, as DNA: TGTGCCAGCAGCGTAGGAGGAACGTATATGAACACTGAAGCTTTCTTT. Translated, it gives CASSVGGTYMNTEAFF.

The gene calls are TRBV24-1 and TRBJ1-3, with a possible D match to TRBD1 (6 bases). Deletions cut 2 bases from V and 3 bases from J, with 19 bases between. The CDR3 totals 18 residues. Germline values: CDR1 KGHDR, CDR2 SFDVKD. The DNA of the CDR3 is TGTGCCACCAGTGATTCTGGCAGGGGTGATCCTGGTGGAAACACCATATATTTT. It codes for CATSDSGRGDPGGNTIYF.

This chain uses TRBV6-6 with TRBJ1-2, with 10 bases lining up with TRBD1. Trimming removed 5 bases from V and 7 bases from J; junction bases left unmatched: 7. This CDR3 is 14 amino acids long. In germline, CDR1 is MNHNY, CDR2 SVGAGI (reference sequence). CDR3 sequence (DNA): TGTGCCAGCAGTCCCGACAGGGGGCGCGGTGGCTACACCTTC. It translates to CASSPDRGRGGYTF.

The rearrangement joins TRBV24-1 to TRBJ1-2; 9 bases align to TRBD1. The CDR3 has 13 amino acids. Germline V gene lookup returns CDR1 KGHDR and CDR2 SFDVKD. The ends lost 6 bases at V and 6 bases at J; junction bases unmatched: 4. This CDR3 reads CATSRRTGDGYTF. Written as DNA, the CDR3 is TGTGCCACCAGTAGAAGGACAGGGGATGGCTACACCTTC.

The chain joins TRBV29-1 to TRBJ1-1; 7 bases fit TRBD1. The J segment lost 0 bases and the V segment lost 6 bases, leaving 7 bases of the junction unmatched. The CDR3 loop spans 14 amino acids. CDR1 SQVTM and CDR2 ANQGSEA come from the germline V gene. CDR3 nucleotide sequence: TGCAGCGTCAGGACAGGACGGATGAACACTGAAGCTTTCTTT. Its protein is CSVRTGRMNTEAFF.

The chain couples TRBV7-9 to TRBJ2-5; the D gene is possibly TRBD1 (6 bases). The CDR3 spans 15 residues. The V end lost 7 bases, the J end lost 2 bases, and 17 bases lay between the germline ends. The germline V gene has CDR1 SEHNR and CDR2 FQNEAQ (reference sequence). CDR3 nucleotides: TGTGCCAGCACCCTCTGGGGGCAGGGGCAAGAGACCCAGTACTTC. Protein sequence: CASTLWGQGQETQYF.

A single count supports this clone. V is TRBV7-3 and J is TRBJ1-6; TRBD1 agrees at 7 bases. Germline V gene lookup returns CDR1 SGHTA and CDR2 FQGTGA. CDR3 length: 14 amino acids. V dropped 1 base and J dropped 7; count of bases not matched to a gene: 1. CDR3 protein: CASSLSRGNSPLHF. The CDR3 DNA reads TGTGCCAGCAGCTTAAGCAGGGGGAATTCACCCCTCCACTTT.

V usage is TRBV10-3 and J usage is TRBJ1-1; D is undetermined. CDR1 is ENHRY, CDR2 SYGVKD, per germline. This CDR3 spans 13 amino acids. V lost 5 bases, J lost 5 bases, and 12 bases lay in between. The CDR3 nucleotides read TGTGCCATCAGTACGAGCGAGCGGACTGAAGCTTTCTTT. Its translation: CAISTSERTEAFF.

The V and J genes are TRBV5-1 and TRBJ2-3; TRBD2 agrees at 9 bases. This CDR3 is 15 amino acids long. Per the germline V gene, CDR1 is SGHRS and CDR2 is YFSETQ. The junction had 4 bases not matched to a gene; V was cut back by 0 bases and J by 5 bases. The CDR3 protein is CASSLASGAQDTQYF. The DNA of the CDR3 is TGCGCCAGCAGCTTGGCTAGCGGGGCACAAGATACGCAGTATTTT. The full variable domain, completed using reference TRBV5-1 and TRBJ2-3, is KAGVTQTPRYLIKTRGQQVTLSCSPISGHRSVSWYQQTPGQGLQFLFEYFSETQRNKGNFPGRFSGRQFSNSRSEMNVSTLELGDSALYLCASSLASGAQDTQYFGPGTRLTVL.

CDR3 residues: CASSLTAGGPHEQYV. For the CDR3, the DNA is TGTGCCAGCAGTTTAACGGCGGGAGGGCCACACGAGCAGTACGTC. The chain uses TRBV28 and TRBJ2-7, with TRBD2 matching 9 bases. Germline CDR1 reads MDHEN; CDR2 reads SYDVKM. This CDR3 has 15 amino acids. V shed 2 bases and J 5 bases; nucleotides not matched to a gene: 7.

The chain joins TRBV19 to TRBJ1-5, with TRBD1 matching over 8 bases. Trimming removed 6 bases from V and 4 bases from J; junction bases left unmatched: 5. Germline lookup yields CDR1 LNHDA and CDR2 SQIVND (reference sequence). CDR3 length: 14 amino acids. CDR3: CASSPDRVNQPQHF. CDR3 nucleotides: TGTGCCAGTAGCCCGGACAGGGTTAATCAGCCCCAGCATTTT.

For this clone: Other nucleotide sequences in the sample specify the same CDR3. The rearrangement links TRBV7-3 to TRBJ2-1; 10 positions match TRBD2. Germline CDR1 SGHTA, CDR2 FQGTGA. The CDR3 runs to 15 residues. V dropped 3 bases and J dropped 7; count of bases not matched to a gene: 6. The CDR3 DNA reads TGTGCCAGCAGCTTGCTAGCGGGAGCTTGGAATGAGCAGTTCTTC. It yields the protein CASSLLAGAWNEQFF.

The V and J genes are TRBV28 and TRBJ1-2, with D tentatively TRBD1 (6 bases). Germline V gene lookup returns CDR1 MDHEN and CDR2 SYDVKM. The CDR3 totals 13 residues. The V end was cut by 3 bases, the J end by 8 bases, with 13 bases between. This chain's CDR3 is CASSFLGQGGYTF. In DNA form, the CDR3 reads TGTGCCAGCAGTTTTTTAGGGCAGGGGGGCTACACCTTC.

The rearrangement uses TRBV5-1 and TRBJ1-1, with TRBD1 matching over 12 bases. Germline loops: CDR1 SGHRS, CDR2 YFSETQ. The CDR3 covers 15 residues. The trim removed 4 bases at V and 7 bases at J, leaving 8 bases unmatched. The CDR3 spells CASSPGQGAAGEAFF. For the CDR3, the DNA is TGCGCCAGCAGCCCGGGACAGGGGGCTGCTGGTGAAGCTTTCTTT.

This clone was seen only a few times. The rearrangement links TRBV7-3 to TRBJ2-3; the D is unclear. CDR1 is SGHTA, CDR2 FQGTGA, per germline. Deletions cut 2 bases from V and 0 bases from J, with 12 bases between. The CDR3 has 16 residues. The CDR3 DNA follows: TGTGCCAGCAGCTTACAGCGTTCTTCTAGCACAGATACGCAGTATTTT. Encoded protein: CASSLQRSSSTDTQYF.

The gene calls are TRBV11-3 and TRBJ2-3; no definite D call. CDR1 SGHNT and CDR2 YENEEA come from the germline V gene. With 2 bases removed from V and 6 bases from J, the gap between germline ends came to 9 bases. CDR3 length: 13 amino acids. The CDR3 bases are TGTGCCAGCAGCTTAATGGCAGTGGATACGCAGTATTTT. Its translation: CASSLMAVDTQYF.

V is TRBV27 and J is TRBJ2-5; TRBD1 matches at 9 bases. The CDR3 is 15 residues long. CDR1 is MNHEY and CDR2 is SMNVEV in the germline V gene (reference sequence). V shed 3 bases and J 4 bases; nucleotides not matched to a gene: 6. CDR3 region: CASSLGPGQGETQYF. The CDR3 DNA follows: TGTGCCAGCAGTTTGGGGCCGGGACAGGGAGAGACCCAGTACTTC.

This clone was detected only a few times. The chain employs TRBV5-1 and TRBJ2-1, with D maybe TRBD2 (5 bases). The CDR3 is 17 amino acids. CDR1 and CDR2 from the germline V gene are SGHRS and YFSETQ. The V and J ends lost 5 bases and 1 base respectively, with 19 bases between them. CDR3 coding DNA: TGCGCCAGCAGGTTAGATCGGGGTACGACGTCCTACAATGAGCAGTTCTTC. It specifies CASRLDRGTTSYNEQFF.

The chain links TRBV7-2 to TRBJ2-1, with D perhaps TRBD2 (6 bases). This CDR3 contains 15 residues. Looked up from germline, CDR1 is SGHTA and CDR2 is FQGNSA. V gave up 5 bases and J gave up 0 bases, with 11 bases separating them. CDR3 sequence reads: CASSLSGTSYNEQFF. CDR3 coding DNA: TGTGCCAGCAGCCTTAGCGGAACCTCCTACAATGAGCAGTTCTTC.